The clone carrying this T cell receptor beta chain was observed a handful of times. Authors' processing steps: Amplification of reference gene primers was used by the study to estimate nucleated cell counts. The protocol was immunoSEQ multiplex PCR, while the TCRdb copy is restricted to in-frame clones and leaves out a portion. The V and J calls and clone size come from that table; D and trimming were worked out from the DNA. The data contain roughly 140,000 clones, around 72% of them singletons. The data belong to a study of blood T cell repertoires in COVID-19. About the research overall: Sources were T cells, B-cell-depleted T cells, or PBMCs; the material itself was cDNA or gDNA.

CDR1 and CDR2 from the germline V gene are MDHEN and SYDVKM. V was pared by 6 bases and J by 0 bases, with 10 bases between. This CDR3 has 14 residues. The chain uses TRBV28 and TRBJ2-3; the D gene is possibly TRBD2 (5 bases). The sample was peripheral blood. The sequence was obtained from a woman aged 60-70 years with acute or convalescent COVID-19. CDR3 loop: CASRYGKSTDTQYF. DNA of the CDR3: TGTGCCAGCAGGTACGGGAAAAGCACAGATACGCAGTATTTT.